The 16 T cell receptor beta chains below were found in one sample sequenced in a study of T cells after yellow fever vaccination. From the 5' RACE reads, TCRdb called clonotypes with MiXCR, one entry per CDR3 protein. The sample includes 450,000 to 600,000 distinct CDR3 sequences, about 15% of them seen just once. The sequenced sample was PBMCs, obtained 5 to 6 days after the first yellow fever vaccination. Source of these receptors: a man between 18 and 29 years old who received the YFV17D yellow fever vaccine.

This rearrangement joins TRBV6-2 or TRBV6-3 to TRBJ1-5, with D tentatively TRBD1 (6 bases). CDR1 MNHEY and CDR2 SVGEGT come from the germline V gene. V was shortened by 7 bases and J by 0 bases, with 19 bases between the two germline ends. The CDR3 contains 17 residues. The CDR3 here is CASTTWGTPYSNQPQHF. The CDR3 DNA sequence: TGTGCCAGCACCACCTGGGGGACACCCTATAGCAATCAGCCCCAGCATTTT.

This clonotype was observed at least ten times. V is TRBV18 and J is TRBJ2-3; D uncertain. Trimming left V 5 bases short and J 0 bases short, with 12 bases between. From germline, CDR1 is KGHSH and CDR2 LQKENI. The CDR3 is made up of 15 amino acids. CDR3 protein: CASSSRGPSTDTQYF. The CDR3 DNA is TGTGCCAGCTCAAGCAGAGGACCTAGCACAGATACGCAGTATTTT.

The table lists this clonotype with a few counts. This sequence joins TRBV12-3 or TRBV12-4 and TRBJ2-5; D is possibly TRBD2 (7 bases). CDR3 length: 13 residues. Trimming removed 3 bases at V and 4 bases at J, with 9 bases between. This chain's CDR3 is CASSFAGAETQYF. The CDR3 DNA is TGTGCCAGCAGTTTTGCGGGGGCAGAGACCCAGTACTTC.

This clonotype came up a few times. This chain connects TRBV28 to TRBJ1-5, with D maybe TRBD1 (6 bases). Germline V gene sequence: CDR1 MDHEN, CDR2 SYDVKM. This CDR3 is 15 amino acids long. Trimming stripped 3 bases from V and 7 bases from J, with 16 bases between. CDR3 nucleotide sequence: TGTGCCAGCAGTTTTCCGGGGGCAGAAGAGCAGCCCCAGCATTTT. It is translated as CASSFPGAEEQPQHF.

This clonotype has just a few counts. V and J are TRBV12-3 or TRBV12-4 and TRBJ2-1; the D gene is possibly TRBD1 (6 bases). Deletions cut 5 bases from V and 9 bases from J, with 11 bases between. The CDR3 totals 12 residues. The CDR3 spells CASSGGRSEQFF. In DNA, the CDR3 is TGTGCCAGCAGTGGGGGCCGCAGTGAGCAGTTCTTC.

This clonotype was recorded a few times. The genes are TRBV12-3 or TRBV12-4 and TRBJ2-1, with unresolved D. The CDR3 totals 12 residues. Trimming left V 3 bases short and J 6 bases short, with 6 bases between. The CDR3 protein is CASSFSTNEQFF. The CDR3 DNA reads as TGTGCCAGCAGTTTTAGTACCAATGAGCAGTTCTTC.

The gene calls are TRBV6-5 and TRBJ2-3, with D uncertain. Trimming cost V 6 bases and J 6 bases, with 19 bases left between them. This CDR3 comprises 15 residues. Germline CDR1 is MNHEY and CDR2 is SVGAGI. The CDR3 protein is CASSLHGASSDTQYF. For the CDR3, the DNA is TGTGCCAGCAGCTTACACGGCGCTTCCTCGGATACGCAGTATTTT.

The chain carries TRBV19 and TRBJ1-1; tentative D call: TRBD1 (5 bases). The CDR3 length is 15 residues. V lost 5 bases to trimming and J lost 1 base, with 14 bases between them. Germline CDR1 is LNHDA and CDR2 is SQIVND (reference sequence). CDR3 amino acids: CASSPQGWRNTEAFF. The CDR3 region has the DNA TGTGCCAGTAGTCCGCAGGGATGGCGGAACACTGAAGCTTTCTTT.

The chain joins TRBV6-2 or TRBV6-3 to TRBJ2-7; D is undetermined. The CDR3 is 12 residues long. The V gene lost 2 bases and the J gene lost 4 bases, with 6 bases spanning the gap. The germline gives CDR1 MNHEY, CDR2 SVGEGT. The CDR3: CASSYQSYEQYF. The CDR3 coding sequence is TGTGCCAGCAGTTACCAGAGTTACGAGCAGTACTTC.

V usage is TRBV20-1 and J usage is TRBJ2-1, with D possibly TRBD1 on 5 matching bases. The CDR3 sequence is 15 residues long. With 2 bases removed from V and 5 bases from J, the gap between germline ends came to 16 bases. Germline V CDR1 and CDR2: DFQATT, SNEGSKA (reference sequence). CDR3 bases: TGCAGTGCTAGAAATGTGAAGGGGATGAACAATGAGCAGTTCTTC. It specifies CSARNVKGMNNEQFF.

This clonotype was observed many times. The chain is built from TRBV20-1 and TRBJ2-5; 7 bases are shared with TRBD1. Germline CDR1 reads DFQATT; CDR2 reads SNEGSKA (reference sequence). V lost 6 bases to trimming and J lost 4 bases; unmatched junction nucleotides: 8. The CDR3 sequence is 13 residues long. The CDR3 spells CSAPDRVSETQYF. CDR3 in DNA: TGCAGTGCACCCGACAGGGTCTCAGAGACCCAGTACTTC.

The V call is TRBV29-1, the J call TRBJ1-1, with D tentatively TRBD1 (6 bases). Trimming removed 7 bases at V and 5 bases at J, with 14 bases between. CDR3 size: 12 residues. CDR1 and CDR2 (germline): SQVTM, ANQGSEA. The CDR3 sequence: CSASRGGTEAFF. DNA of the CDR3: TGCAGCGCCTCAAGGGGGGGAACTGAAGCTTTCTTT.

This clonotype was seen more than once but under ten times. The chain links TRBV18 to TRBJ1-3; D is uncertain. Germline V gene data show CDR1 as KGHSH and CDR2 as LQKENI. This CDR3 region has 14 residues. V lost 5 bases and J 4 bases, leaving 12 bases between the germline ends. CDR3 DNA sequence: TGTGCCAGCTCAACGGCGGGTACCGGAAACACCATATATTTT. Encoded protein: CASSTAGTGNTIYF.

This clonotype has more than one count but fewer than ten. The J gene is TRBJ2-7, the V gene TRBV19; D assignment may be TRBD1 or TRBD2 (5 bases each). V lost 4 bases, J lost 4 bases, and 8 bases lay in between. The germline V gene encodes CDR1 LNHDA and CDR2 SQIVND (reference sequence). The length of the CDR3 is 12 residues. The CDR3 bases are TGTGCCAGTAGTAAGGGGACGTACGAGCAGTACTTC. Amino acids: CASSKGTYEQYF.

This rearrangement joins TRBV5-1 to TRBJ1-4, with D maybe TRBD1 (6 bases). This CDR3 contains 14 residues. Trimming stripped 4 bases from V and 3 bases from J, with 10 bases between. Germline loops: CDR1 SGHRS, CDR2 YFSETQ. The chain's CDR3 is CASSPGQPNEKLFF. The CDR3 bases are TGCGCCAGCAGCCCCGGACAGCCTAATGAAAAACTGTTTTTT.

This chain connects TRBV20-1 to TRBJ2-1, with 10 bases that match TRBD1. V was pared by 7 bases and J by 8 bases, with 8 bases of the junction left unmatched. Germline lookup yields CDR1 DFQATT and CDR2 SNEGSKA (reference sequence). CDR3 length equals 13 residues. The CDR3 spells CSGTGTGADEQFF. For the CDR3, the DNA is TGCAGTGGGACCGGGACAGGGGCTGATGAGCAGTTCTTC.